This TCR beta chain was sequenced in a study of blood T cell repertoires in COVID-19. In the study overall: T cells, B-cell-depleted T cells, or PBMCs provided the cDNA or gDNA that served as material.

The protocol was immunoSEQ multiplex PCR, while the TCRdb copy is restricted to in-frame clones and leaves out a portion. The table shows roughly 200,000 clones, with about nine tenths occurring only once. V shed 3 bases, J shed 7 bases, and the junction held 2 bases outside the gene matches. The germline CDR1 and CDR2 sequences are SGDLS and YYNGEE. CDR3 length: 13 amino acids. The genes are TRBV9 and TRBJ2-1, with 9 bases aligning to TRBD1. The sample was PBMCs or T cells enriched from blood (not recorded which). This TCR was recovered from a woman aged 40 to 50 with acute COVID-19. DNA of the CDR3: TGTGCCAGCAGCGGGACAGGGGATAATGAGCAGTTCTTC. Its translation: CASSGTGDNEQFF.